This TCR beta chain derives from a study of T-cell memory formation after mild COVID-19. This clonotype has a count of ten or more. Antigen: not known. TCRdb redid the calling of the 5' RACE reads with MiXCR, one entry per CDR3 protein. The sample lists some 150,000 distinct CDR3 sequences; 13% to 15% were seen once. Study-wide points: Later expanders leaned CD4+, whereas day 15 to 85 contracting clones were balanced CD4/CD8. Second-wave clones that peaked on day 37 lacked confirmed SARS-CoV-2 specificity.

The sequenced material came from PBMCs or a T cell subset sorted from them (not recorded which). The source is an adult woman who had mild COVID-19 (a few samples of this study predate the infection). Cell type and time point are not known.

The CDR3 here is CASSTTGEAETQYF. In DNA, the CDR3 is TGTGCCAGCAGTACAACCGGGGAGGCAGAGACCCAGTACTTC. The chain is built from TRBV7-6 and TRBJ2-5, with TRBD2 as a possible D gene (6 bases). The CDR3 loop spans 14 amino acids. Trimming shortened V by 6 bases and J by 4 bases, and 15 bases separated the two germline ends. The V gene's germline CDR1 is SGHVS and CDR2 FNYEAQ.